These 14 T cell receptor beta chains were all obtained from the same sample, sequenced in a study of T cell repertoires in aging, cancer and after chemotherapy. A mixed TRB-A/B primer pool amplified rearranged TRB by multiplex touch-down PCR. TCRdb re-called the multiplex PCR reads with MiXCR, one entry per CDR3 protein. The table shows roughly 6,200 distinct CDR3 sequences, with approximately 31% occurring only once. Peripheral blood genomic DNA, not sorted cells or RNA, was the template. The sample taken for sequencing was blood. The receptors shown here come from a human donor with a blood cancer.

The rearrangement links TRBV6-5 to TRBJ2-6; D ambiguous. Germline assignment: CDR1 MNHEY and CDR2 SVGAGI. V was shortened by 7 bases and J by 3 bases, with 10 bases between the two germline ends. CDR3 size: 14 residues. The CDR3 sequence: CASTVVVGANVLTF. The CDR3 coding sequence is TGTGCCAGCACCGTGGTGGTTGGGGCCAACGTCCTGACTTTC.

This clonotype is judged medium-sized. The chain links TRBV19 to TRBJ1-2; 8 bases are shared with TRBD1. The germline V gene has CDR1 LNHDA and CDR2 SQIVND (reference sequence). This CDR3 has 13 residues. After removal of 8 bases from V and 7 bases from J, the junction contained 9 bases not matched to a gene. CDR3 amino acids: CASQFQGARGYTF. CDR3 DNA sequence: TGTGCCAGTCAATTCCAGGGGGCGCGTGGCTACACCTTC.

The chain employs TRBV5-1 and TRBJ2-7; D is perhaps TRBD2 (6 bases). Germline CDR1 is SGHRS and CDR2 is YFSETQ. Trimming pared 4 bases from V and 1 base from J, leaving 12 bases between. The CDR3 spans 14 residues. The CDR3 DNA follows: TGCGCCAGCAGCCCTGGAGGGATATCCTACGAGCAGTACTTC. It encodes CASSPGGISYEQYF.

The rearrangement uses TRBV18 and TRBJ2-7; 8 bases are shared with TRBD2. CDR3 size: 15 residues. After removal of 2 bases from V and 0 bases from J, the junction contained 3 bases not matched to a gene. In germline, CDR1 is KGHSH, CDR2 LQKENI. The CDR3 nucleotides read TGTGCCAGCTCACCAAACAGCGGGAGCTCCTACGAGCAGTACTTC. It codes for CASSPNSGSSYEQYF.

This clonotype is deemed medium-sized. V gene TRBV11-2 combines with J gene TRBJ1-2, with 7 positions matching TRBD1. The CDR3 loop spans 13 amino acids. The germline gives CDR1 SGHAT, CDR2 FQNNGV. Losses at the gene ends were 7 bases for V and 8 bases for J; bases not matched to a gene: 10. CDR3 residues: CASNSDRADGYTF. The DNA for the CDR3 is TGTGCCAGCAACTCAGACAGGGCCGACGGCTACACCTTC.

By share of the sample, this clonotype is medium-sized. The CDR3 is CAWSLTGNQETQYF. The CDR3 DNA is TGTGCCTGGAGTCTGACAGGGAACCAAGAGACCCAGTACTTC. The rearrangement uses TRBV30 and TRBJ2-5; TRBD1 agrees at 7 bases. The length of the CDR3 is 14 residues. Looked up from germline, CDR1 is GTSNPN and CDR2 is SVGIG (reference sequence). The trim removed 2 bases at V and 0 bases at J, leaving 3 bases unmatched.

By its share, this clonotype is medium-sized. The genes are TRBV5-4 and TRBJ2-2; weak D call: TRBD2 (5 bases). The CDR3 extends over 15 amino acids. V was clipped by 3 bases and J by 5 bases, with 14 bases between them. Per germline, CDR1 SGHNT and CDR2 YYREEE (reference sequence). The CDR3 reads CASSWETGPTGELFF. The CDR3 DNA reads TGTGCCAGCAGCTGGGAGACCGGACCGACCGGGGAGCTGTTTTTT. The full variable domain, its missing parts supplied by reference TRBV5-4 and TRBJ2-2, is ETGVTQSPTHLIKTRGQQVTLRCSSQSGHNTVSWYQQALGQGPQFIFQYYREEENGRGNFPPRFSGLQFPNYSSELNVNALELDDSALYLCASSWETGPTGELFFGEGSRLTVL.

J is TRBJ1-5 and V is TRBV21-1; the table's D call TRBD1 went unverified against the DNA. TRBV21-1 is a pseudogene. CDR3 length equals 15 residues. CDR3 bases: TGTGCCAGCGGGGACAGGGGGCACGCAAGGCAGCCCCAGCATTTT. It encodes CASGDRGHARQPQHF.

This clonotype was counted only a few times. V is TRBV15 and J is TRBJ2-4; the match to TRBD2 covers 7 bases. The ends lost 3 bases at V and 7 bases at J; junction bases unmatched: 9. The CDR3 consists of 15 residues. Per germline, CDR1 LNHNV and CDR2 YYDKDF (reference sequence). The CDR3 region is CATSSVPGLTNIQYF. The CDR3 nucleotides are TGTGCCACCAGCAGTGTACCGGGACTAACTAACATTCAGTACTTC.

Judged by abundance, this clonotype is medium-sized. The chain uses TRBV6-4 and TRBJ2-6; D unresolved. The germline V and J ends were trimmed by 0 bases and 0 bases, with 3 bases remaining between them. CDR3 length: 15 amino acids. Germline V gives CDR1 MRHNA, CDR2 SNTAGT. This CDR3 reads CASSDSGSGANVLTF. The CDR3 nucleotides are TGTGCCAGCAGTGACTCGGGCTCTGGGGCCAACGTCCTGACTTTC.

By sample fraction, this clonotype is medium-sized. The V and J genes are TRBV6-2 or TRBV6-3 and TRBJ2-7; D might be TRBD1 or TRBD2, each matching 5 bases. V lost 8 bases to trimming and J lost 5 bases, with 19 bases between them. The CDR3 is 14 residues long. Germline CDR1 reads MNHEY; CDR2 reads SVGEGT. CDR3 sequence reads: CASRHDPRGHEQYF. In nucleotides, the CDR3 is TGTGCCAGCCGACACGACCCGAGGGGTCACGAGCAGTACTTC.

The J gene is TRBJ2-7, the V gene TRBV20-1; 10 positions agree with TRBD2. Germline loops: CDR1 DFQATT, CDR2 SNEGSKA (reference sequence). The CDR3 contains 15 residues. Unmatched junction bases numbered 7, after V lost 1 base and J lost 4 bases. CDR3 coding DNA: TGCAGTGCTAGAGGAGGTAGCGGGGGGCGATACGAGCAGTACTTC. Its translation is CSARGGSGGRYEQYF.

This chain links TRBV13 with TRBJ2-7; 8 bases are a match to TRBD1. J was trimmed by 3 bases and V by 4 bases; bases with no gene match: 8. The CDR3 covers 15 residues. Germline assignment: CDR1 PRHDT and CDR2 FYEKMQ (reference sequence). The CDR3 loop is CASSSRGTGNYEQYF. The CDR3, as DNA: TGTGCCAGCAGCTCCCGAGGGACAGGAAACTACGAGCAGTACTTC.

The CDR3 region is CASSQEVGTGVSYEQYF. DNA for the CDR3: TGTGCCAGCAGCCAAGAGGTCGGGACAGGGGTTTCTTACGAGCAGTACTTC. V and J are TRBV4-2 and TRBJ2-7; 10 bases are a match to TRBD1. This CDR3 has 17 residues. Germline values: CDR1 LGHNA, CDR2 YNFKEQ. Trimming cost V 0 bases and J 4 bases; bases outside gene matches: 9.